What follows is one T cell receptor (beta chain) and its context. The sample is drawn from a study of blood T cells in healthy people across ages. With 4 bases removed from V and 7 bases from J, the gap between germline ends came to 10 bases. Germline-derived CDR1 and CDR2 are GTSNPN and SVGIG (reference sequence). CDR3 size: 12 residues. Together with a sample-barcoded 5' primer, a J-beta primer mix was included in a second PCR lasting about 6 to 12 cycles. TCRdb redid the calling of the 5' RACE reads with MiXCR, one entry per CDR3 protein. Here the sample spans 1.5 million or so distinct CDR3 sequences, approximately 42% being singletons.

This chain links TRBV30 with TRBJ1-4; TRBD1 might be the D (5 bases). This receptor was obtained from a woman aged 18 to 35 in good health. Material for sequencing was blood. This CDR3 is CAWKPGGEKLFF. Here the CDR3 DNA reads TGTGCCTGGAAGCCTGGGGGTGAAAAACTGTTTTTT.